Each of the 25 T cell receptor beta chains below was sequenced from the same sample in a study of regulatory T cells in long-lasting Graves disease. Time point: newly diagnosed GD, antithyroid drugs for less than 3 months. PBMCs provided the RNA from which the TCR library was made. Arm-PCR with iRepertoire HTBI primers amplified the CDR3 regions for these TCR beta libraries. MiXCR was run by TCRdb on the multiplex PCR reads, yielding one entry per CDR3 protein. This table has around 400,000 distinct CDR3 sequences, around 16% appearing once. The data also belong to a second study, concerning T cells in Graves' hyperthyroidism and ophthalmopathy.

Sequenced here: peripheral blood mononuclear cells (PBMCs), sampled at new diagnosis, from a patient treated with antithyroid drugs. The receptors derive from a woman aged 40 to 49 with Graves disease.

CDR3 nucleotide sequence: TGTGCCAGCGGAGGGGGAAGGGGGCGCATCACTGAAGCTTTCTTT. It specifies CASGGGRGRITEAFF. The chain has TRBV9 and TRBJ1-1; TRBD1 agrees at 7 bases. CDR1 is SGDLS and CDR2 is YYNGEE in the germline V gene. V lost 7 bases to trimming and J lost 4 bases; unmatched junction nucleotides: 13. The CDR3 has 15 residues. Together with reference TRBV9 and TRBJ1-1, the CDR3 gives the full variable domain: DSGVTQTPKHLITATGQRVTLRCSPRSGDLSVYWYQQSLDQGLQFLIQYYNGEERAKGNILERFSAQQFPDLHSELNLSSLELGDSALYFCASGGGRGRITEAFFGQGTRLTVV.

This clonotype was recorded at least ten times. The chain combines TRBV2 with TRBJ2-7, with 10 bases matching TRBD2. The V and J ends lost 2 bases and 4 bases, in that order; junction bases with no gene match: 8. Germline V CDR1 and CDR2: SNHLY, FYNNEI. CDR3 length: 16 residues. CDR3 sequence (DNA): TGTGCCAGCAGTGAACGGGCTAGCGGGAGCAAATACGAGCAGTACTTC. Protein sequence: CASSERASGSKYEQYF. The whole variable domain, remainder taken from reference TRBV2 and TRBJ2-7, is EPEVTQTPSHQVTQMGQEVILRCVPISNHLYFYWYRQILGQKVEFLVSFYNNEISEKSEIFDDQFSVERPDGSNFTLKIRSTKLEDSAMYFCASSERASGSKYEQYFGPGTRLTVT.

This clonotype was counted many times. The CDR3 here is CATSSAVSFQETQYF. CDR3 DNA sequence: TGTGCCACCAGCAGCGCCGTGAGTTTTCAAGAGACCCAGTACTTC. The chain is built from TRBV15 and TRBJ2-5; D is undetermined. CDR3 length: 15 amino acids. Germline V gives CDR1 LNHNV, CDR2 YYDKDF (reference sequence). The V end was cut by 3 bases, the J end by 2 bases, with 13 bases between.

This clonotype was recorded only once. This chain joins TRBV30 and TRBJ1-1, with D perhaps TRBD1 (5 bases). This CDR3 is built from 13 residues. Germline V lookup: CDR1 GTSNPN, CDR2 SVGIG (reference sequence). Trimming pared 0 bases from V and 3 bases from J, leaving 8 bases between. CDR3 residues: CAWSVRGDTEAFF. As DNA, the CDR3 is TGTGCCTGGAGTGTACGAGGGGACACTGAAGCTTTCTTT.

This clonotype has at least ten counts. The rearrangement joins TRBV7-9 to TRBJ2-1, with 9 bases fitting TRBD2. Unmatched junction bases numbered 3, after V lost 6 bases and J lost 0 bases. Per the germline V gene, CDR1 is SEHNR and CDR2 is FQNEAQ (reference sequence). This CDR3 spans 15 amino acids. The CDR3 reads CASSFSGSSYNEQFF. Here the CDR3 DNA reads TGTGCCAGCAGTTTTAGCGGGAGCTCCTACAATGAGCAGTTCTTC.

CDR3 in DNA: TGTGCCACCAGCAGTGGTCGTCCAGTAAATCAGCCCCAGCATTTT. This sequence encodes CATSSGRPVNQPQHF. The chain carries TRBV15 and TRBJ1-5, with D unclear. The V and J ends lost 3 bases and 4 bases respectively, with 13 bases between them. Germline V gene data show CDR1 as LNHNV and CDR2 as YYDKDF (reference sequence). The CDR3 is made up of 15 amino acids.

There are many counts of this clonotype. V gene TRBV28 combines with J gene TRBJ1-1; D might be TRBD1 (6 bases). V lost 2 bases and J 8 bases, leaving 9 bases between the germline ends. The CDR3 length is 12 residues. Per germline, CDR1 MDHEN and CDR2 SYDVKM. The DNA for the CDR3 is TGTGCCAGCAGTTTAAGCGACAGGGAAGCTTTCTTT. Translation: CASSLSDREAFF.

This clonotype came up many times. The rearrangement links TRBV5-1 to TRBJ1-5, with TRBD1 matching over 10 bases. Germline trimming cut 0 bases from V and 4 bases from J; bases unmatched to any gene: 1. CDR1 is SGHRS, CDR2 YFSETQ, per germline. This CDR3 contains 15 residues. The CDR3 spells CASSLGQGANQPQHF. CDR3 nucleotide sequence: TGCGCCAGCAGCTTGGGACAGGGGGCGAATCAGCCCCAGCATTTT.

CDR3 loop: CASSSPGGVPTNEKLFF. Written as DNA, the CDR3 is TGTGCCAGCAGCTCCCCAGGAGGGGTTCCAACTAATGAAAAACTGTTTTTT. The rearrangement joins TRBV11-2 to TRBJ1-4; possible D gene TRBD1, 5 bases. This CDR3 is 17 amino acids long. Between the trimmed V and J ends, which lost 4 bases and 0 bases, there was a span of 15 bases. CDR1 and CDR2 from the germline V gene are SGHAT and FQNNGV.

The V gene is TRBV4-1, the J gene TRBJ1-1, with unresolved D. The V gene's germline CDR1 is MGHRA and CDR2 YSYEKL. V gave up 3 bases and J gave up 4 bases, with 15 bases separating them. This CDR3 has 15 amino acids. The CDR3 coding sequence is TGCGCCAGCAGCCATTCGCGAGATAAGGGCACTGAAGCTTTCTTT. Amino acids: CASSHSRDKGTEAFF.

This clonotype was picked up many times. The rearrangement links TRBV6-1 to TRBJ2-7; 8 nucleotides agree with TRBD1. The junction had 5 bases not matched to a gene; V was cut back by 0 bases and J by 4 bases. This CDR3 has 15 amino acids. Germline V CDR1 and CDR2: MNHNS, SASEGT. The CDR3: CASSEARTGWYEQYF. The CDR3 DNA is TGTGCCAGCAGTGAAGCACGGACAGGGTGGTACGAGCAGTACTTC.

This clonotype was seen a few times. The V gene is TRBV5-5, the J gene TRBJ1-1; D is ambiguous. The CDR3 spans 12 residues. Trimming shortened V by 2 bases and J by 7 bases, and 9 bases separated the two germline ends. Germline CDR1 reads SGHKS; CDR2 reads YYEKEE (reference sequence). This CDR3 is CASSFPADEAFF. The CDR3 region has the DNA TGTGCCAGCAGCTTCCCAGCGGATGAAGCTTTCTTT.

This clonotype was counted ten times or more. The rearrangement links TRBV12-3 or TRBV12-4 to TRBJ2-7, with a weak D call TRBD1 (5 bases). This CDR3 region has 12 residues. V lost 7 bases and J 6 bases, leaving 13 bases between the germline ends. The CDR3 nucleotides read TGTGCCAGCATGACAGCCATAGGCGAGCAGTACTTC. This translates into CASMTAIGEQYF.

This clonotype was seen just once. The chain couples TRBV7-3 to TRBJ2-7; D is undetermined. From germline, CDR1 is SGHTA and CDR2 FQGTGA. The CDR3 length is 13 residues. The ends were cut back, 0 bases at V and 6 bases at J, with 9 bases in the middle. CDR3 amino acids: CASSLTGLGEQYF. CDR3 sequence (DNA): TGTGCCAGCAGCTTAACAGGGCTCGGCGAGCAGTACTTC.

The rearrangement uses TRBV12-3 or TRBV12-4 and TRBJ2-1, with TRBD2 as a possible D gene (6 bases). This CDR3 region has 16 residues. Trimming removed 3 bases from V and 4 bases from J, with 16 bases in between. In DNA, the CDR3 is TGTGCCAGCAGTTTTCCCTGGGCTAGCGTATACAATGAGCAGTTCTTC. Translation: CASSFPWASVYNEQFF.

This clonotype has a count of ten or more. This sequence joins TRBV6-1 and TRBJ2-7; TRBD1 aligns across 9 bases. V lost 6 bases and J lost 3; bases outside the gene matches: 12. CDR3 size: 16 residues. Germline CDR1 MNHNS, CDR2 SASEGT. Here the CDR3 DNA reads TGTGCCAGCAGCCAAGACAGGGGGTATCATATCTACGAGCAGTACTTC. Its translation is CASSQDRGYHIYEQYF.

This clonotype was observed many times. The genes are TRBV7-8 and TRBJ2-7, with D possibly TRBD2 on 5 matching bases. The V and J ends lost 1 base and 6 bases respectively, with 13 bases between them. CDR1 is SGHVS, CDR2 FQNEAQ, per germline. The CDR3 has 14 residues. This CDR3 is CASSLVSAFVEQYF. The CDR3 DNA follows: TGTGCCAGCAGCTTAGTTAGCGCGTTTGTCGAGCAGTACTTC.

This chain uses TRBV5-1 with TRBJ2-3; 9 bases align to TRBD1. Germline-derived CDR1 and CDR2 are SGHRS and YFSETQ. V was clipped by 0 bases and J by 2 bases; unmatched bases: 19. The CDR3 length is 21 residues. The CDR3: CASSLVGDRASSISITDTQYF. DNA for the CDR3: TGCGCCAGCAGCTTGGTGGGGGACAGGGCATCATCGATATCTATCACAGATACGCAGTATTTT.

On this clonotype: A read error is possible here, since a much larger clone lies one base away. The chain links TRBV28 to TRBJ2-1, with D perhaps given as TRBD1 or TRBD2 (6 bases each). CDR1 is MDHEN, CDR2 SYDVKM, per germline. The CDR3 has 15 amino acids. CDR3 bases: TGTGCCGGCAGTCCGGGGGACATCTCCCTGCATGAGCAGTTCTTC. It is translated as CAGSPGDISLHEQFF. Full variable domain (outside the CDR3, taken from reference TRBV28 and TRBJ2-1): DVKVTQSSRYLVKRTGEKVFLECVQDMDHENMFWYRQDPGLGLRLIYFSYDVKMKEKGDIPEGYSVSREKKERFSLILESASTNQTSMYLCAGSPGDISLHEQFFGPGTRLTVL.

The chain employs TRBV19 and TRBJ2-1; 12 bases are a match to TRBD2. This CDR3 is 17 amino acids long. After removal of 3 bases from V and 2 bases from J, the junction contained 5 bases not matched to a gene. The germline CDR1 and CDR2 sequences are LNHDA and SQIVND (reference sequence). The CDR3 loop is CASSISTSGRTYNEQFF. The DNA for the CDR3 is TGTGCCAGTAGTATCTCCACTAGCGGGAGGACCTACAATGAGCAGTTCTTC.

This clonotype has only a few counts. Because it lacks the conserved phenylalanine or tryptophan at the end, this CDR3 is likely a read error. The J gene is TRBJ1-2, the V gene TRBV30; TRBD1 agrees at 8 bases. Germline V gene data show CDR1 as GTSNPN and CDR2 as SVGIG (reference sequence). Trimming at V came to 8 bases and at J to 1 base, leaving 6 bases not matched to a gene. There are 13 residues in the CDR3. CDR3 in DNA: TGTGCCCGCTGGGACAGGAATAACTATGGCTACACCCTC. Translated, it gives CARWDRNNYGYTL.

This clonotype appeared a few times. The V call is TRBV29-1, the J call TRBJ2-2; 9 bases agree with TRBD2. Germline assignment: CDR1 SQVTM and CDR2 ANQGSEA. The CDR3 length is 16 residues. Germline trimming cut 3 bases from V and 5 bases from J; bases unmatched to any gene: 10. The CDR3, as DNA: TGCAGCGTTGACGGGGGACTAGCCCGGTTTACCGGGGAGCTGTTTTTT. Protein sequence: CSVDGGLARFTGELFF.

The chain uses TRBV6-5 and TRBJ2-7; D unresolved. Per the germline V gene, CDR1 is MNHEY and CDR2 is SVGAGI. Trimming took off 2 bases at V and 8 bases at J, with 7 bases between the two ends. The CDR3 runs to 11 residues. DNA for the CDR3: TGTGCCAGCAGTTACGGCAGCCAGCAGTACTTC. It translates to CASSYGSQQYF.

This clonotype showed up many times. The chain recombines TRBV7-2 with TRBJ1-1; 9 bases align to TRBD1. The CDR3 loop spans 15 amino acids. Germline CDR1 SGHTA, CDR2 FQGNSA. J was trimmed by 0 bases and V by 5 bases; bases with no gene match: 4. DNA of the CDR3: TGTGCCAGCAGCCCACAGGGGGCCGTGAACACTGAAGCTTTCTTT. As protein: CASSPQGAVNTEAFF.

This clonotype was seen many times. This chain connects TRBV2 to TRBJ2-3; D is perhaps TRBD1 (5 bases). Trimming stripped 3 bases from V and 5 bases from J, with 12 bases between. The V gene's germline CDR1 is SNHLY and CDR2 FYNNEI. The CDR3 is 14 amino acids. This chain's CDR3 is CASSESRVIDTQYF. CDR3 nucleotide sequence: TGTGCCAGCAGTGAGTCCAGGGTGATAGATACGCAGTATTTT.